The sequence of this TCR beta chain was determined in a study of regulatory T cells in long-lasting Graves disease. This clonotype showed up just a few times. Its specificity is not known. Germline values: CDR1 SGHRS, CDR2 YFSETQ. V was cut by 4 bases and J by 3 bases, with 15 bases left in between. CDR3 size: 15 residues. The study, taken as a whole, reports: Favored usage of TRBV28, TRBJ1-2 and TRBJ2-5 was recorded in persistent disease.

Time point described: newly diagnosed GD, antithyroid drugs for less than 3 months. PBMC-derived RNA was used for the TCR library. Building the TCR beta libraries relied on iRepertoire HTBI primers, and CDR3 regions underwent Arm-PCR. TCRdb passed the multiplex PCR reads through MiXCR, listing each CDR3 protein once. The sample lists 300,000 to 400,000 distinct CDR3 sequences, 18% occurring once. The specimen comprised peripheral blood mononuclear cells (PBMCs), sampled at new diagnosis, from a patient treated with antithyroid drugs. The chain joins TRBV5-1 to TRBJ2-3; D might be TRBD2 (5 bases). The TCR was taken from a female donor with Graves disease. The CDR3 coding sequence is TGCGCCAGCAGCCGCGGGTCGACGAGGACAGATACGCAGTATTTT. Translation gives CASSRGSTRTDTQYF.